This T cell receptor beta chain was sequenced for a study of blood T cell repertoires in COVID-19 (dated by TCRdb to the early 2020s). The study in broad terms: Samples from collaborators originated in the United States, Italy and Spain and spanned both the acute and convalescent phases of COVID-19. Nearly every sample came with metadata listing a de-identified subject ID, COVID-19 status, age in years and sex. The prospective study material was composed of cDNA or gDNA derived from T cells, B-cell-depleted T cells, or PBMCs. The repertoires were made available in a free public database intended to serve as a resource for research on the immune response to SARS-CoV-2. The dataset comprised deeply sampled blood TCRbeta repertoires from subjects exposed to, actively infected with, or recovered from COVID-19. Where available, HLA class I and class II types were taken from metadata supplied by the sample provider and were not determined by assay-based typing. The samples were drawn from two sources: the first 160 participants of the ongoing ImmuneRACE study, and approximately 1,300 subjects contributed by 6 global collaborators. The full study reports these points: The quantity of clinical and demographic metadata differed by source and by participant and was supplied without curation.

Per the germline V gene, SNHLY is the CDR1 and FYNNEI is the CDR2. Trimming takes 6 bases off V and 5 bases off J; junction bases not matched to a gene: 6. The CDR3, from cysteine to phenylalanine, totals 13 residues. Just CDR3 DNA is preserved here, 39 bases in frame from base 1. TCRbeta CDR3 regions were amplified from genomic DNA by means of the immunoSEQ Assay, a bias-controlled multiplex PCR. The original methods were these. The number of nucleated cells in each sample was estimated by amplification of reference gene primers within the assay. To quantify the absolute abundance of each unique TCRbeta CDR3 rearrangement, sequence reads were collapsed and filtered. For each sample, productive Simpson clonality was calculated as the square root of Simpson's diversity index across productive rearrangements. Sourced from immuneACCESS, this table was stored by TCRdb with only in-frame sequences that have V and J called. A share of the clones is absent; for the studies checked, an unresolved V gene accounts for under half, and the remainder has no known explanation. V and J calls and clone size are given by that table; D and trimming were obtained from the DNA. The sample data list 400,000 to 500,000 clones, and around nine tenths of these were observed just once. 1.2% to 1.5% of the sample lies in the top ten.

Participants in the prospective study were enrolled through a virtual design, were aged roughly 18 to 100 years, and lived in approximately 25 United States geographic areas. In the prospective study, participants were assigned to cohorts based on the clinical history participants reported in a screening survey and a study questionnaire. A participant counted as exposed if, within 2 weeks of entering the study, that participant had been in contact with someone who had a PCR-confirmed or clinician-diagnosed COVID-19 case. Each participant in the prospective study had whole blood, serum and a nasopharyngeal or oropharyngeal swab collected by mobile phlebotomists. Prospective study participants could optionally give additional blood draws and questionnaires over a roughly two-month period. Before DNA extraction, blood samples from the prospective study were shipped at room temperature or frozen. Turning to this clone: Its antigen remains unidentified. No base-level quality is on record; no much larger clone is a single base apart.

This chain joins TRBV2 to TRBJ1-2, with TRBD1 identical over 7 junction bases. The source material was PBMCs or T cells enriched from blood (not recorded which). The clonotype comes from a young woman who had been exposed to COVID-19. At the DNA level, the sequence is TGTGCCAGCAGACAGACAGGGCCGTATGGCTACACCTTC. This sequence encodes CASRQTGPYGYTF.